A single sample is the source of the 16 T cell receptor beta chains below, sequenced in a study of human T cells and chemical hapten exposure. The time point: patch test 2, 6 weeks after DPC sensitization. The treatment here: therapeutic diphenylcyclopropenone sensitization with weekly scalp DPC. TCRdb reanalysed the RACE reads using MiXCR and keeps one entry per CDR3 protein. In the table there are under 100,000 distinct CDR3 sequences, 11% of which are singletons. The input for sequencing was whole blood, taken in connection with sensitization to the hapten diphenylcyclopropenone (DPC). Source of these receptors: a woman aged 40 to 50 with alopecia areata. Some clones in this sample may be carry-over from other donors' samples.

This clonotype was recorded many times. This chain connects TRBV28 to TRBJ2-3; possibly TRBD2 for D (6 bases). The CDR3 totals 18 residues. Germline lookup yields CDR1 MDHEN and CDR2 SYDVKM. V was cut by 7 bases and J by 0 bases, with 23 bases left in between. Here the CDR3 DNA reads TGTGCCAGCACCGATAACTGGGCTAGCGCCAATAGCACAGATACGCAGTATTTT. It is translated as CASTDNWASANSTDTQYF.

At least ten counts were recorded for this clonotype. This chain uses TRBV20-1 with TRBJ2-7, with a possible D match to TRBD1 (6 bases). Between the trimmed V and J ends, which lost 3 bases and 5 bases, there was a span of 8 bases. This CDR3 region has 11 residues. The germline V gene has CDR1 DFQATT and CDR2 SNEGSKA (reference sequence). CDR3 sequence: CSASEGDEQYF. The CDR3 bases are TGCAGTGCTAGTGAGGGGGACGAGCAGTACTTC.

This clonotype has only a few counts. The CDR3 DNA follows: TGCGCCAGCAGCCAGCTACTAGGTGCGGCCGGGGAGCTGTTTTTT. Its protein is CASSQLLGAAGELFF. This sequence joins TRBV4-3 and TRBJ2-2; the D gene is possibly TRBD2 (5 bases). V was shortened by 3 bases and J by 6 bases, with 14 bases between the two germline ends. The germline CDR1 and CDR2 sequences are LGHNA and YSLEER. The CDR3 has 15 residues.

A few counts support this clonotype. V is TRBV7-2 and J is TRBJ2-5, with 10 bases fitting TRBD2. The CDR3 runs 18 residues. V shed 1 base, J shed 1 base, and the junction held 9 bases outside the gene matches. Germline V gene lookup returns CDR1 SGHTA and CDR2 FQGNSA. CDR3 region: CASSLVPIAGGLQETQYF. The CDR3 DNA sequence: TGTGCCAGCAGCTTAGTCCCGATAGCGGGGGGTCTCCAAGAGACCCAGTACTTC.

The gene calls are TRBV2 and TRBJ2-6, with a tentative D call TRBD1 (6 bases). V lost 7 bases and J lost 4, with 20 bases in between. There are 17 residues in the CDR3. Germline V gene sequence: CDR1 SNHLY, CDR2 FYNNEI. The CDR3 spells CASTPPGRGGGANVLTF. In DNA form, the CDR3 reads TGTGCCAGCACCCCCCCCGGCAGGGGTGGAGGGGCCAACGTCCTGACTTTC.

This clonotype was seen only a few times. This rearrangement joins TRBV9 to TRBJ1-1; tentatively, D is TRBD1 (5 bases). Germline CDR1 SGDLS, CDR2 YYNGEE. The CDR3 has 16 amino acids. Trimming removed 0 bases at V and 6 bases at J, with 18 bases between. The CDR3 bases are TGTGCCAGCAGCGTAGCCCCCCGGGCCACAGGTGCTGAAGCTTTCTTT. Translated, it gives CASSVAPRATGAEAFF.

The CDR3 coding sequence is TGCAGTGCTAGAGAATCCCCCGCGAACACTGAAGCTTTCTTT. It encodes CSARESPANTEAFF. The chain combines TRBV20-1 with TRBJ1-1, with unresolved D. V was clipped by 0 bases and J by 1 base, with 9 bases between them. The CDR3 runs 14 residues. Germline CDR1 DFQATT, CDR2 SNEGSKA (reference sequence).

This clonotype was observed a few times. The chain carries TRBV29-1 and TRBJ1-5; D unresolved. CDR1 SQVTM and CDR2 ANQGSEA come from the germline V gene. V lost 7 bases and J lost 0, with 13 bases in between. This CDR3 region has 14 residues. CDR3 coding DNA: TGCAGCGGTGACCACAGACATAGCAATCAGCCCCAGCATTTT. Translated: CSGDHRHSNQPQHF.

For this clonotype: One base away lies a much larger clone, so this may be a sequencing read error. Given the absence of the conserved phenylalanine or tryptophan at the CDR3 end, a read error is likely. CDR3 region: CSVAPLDRGKTGELFL. For the CDR3, the DNA is TGCAGCGTTGCCCCCTTGGACAGGGGGAAAACCGGGGAGCTGTTTCTT. V and J are TRBV29-1 and TRBJ2-2; TRBD1 matches 10 bases. The CDR3 length is 16 residues. V lost 4 bases, J lost 5 bases, and 10 bases stayed unmatched. The germline CDR1 and CDR2 sequences are SQVTM and ANQGSEA.

V gene TRBV29-1 combines with J gene TRBJ1-2; 7 bases fit TRBD1. V was clipped by 5 bases and J by 9 bases; unmatched bases: 18. Germline-derived CDR1 and CDR2 are SQVTM and ANQGSEA. The CDR3 contains 15 residues. CDR3 DNA: TGCAGCGTTCTAGAAGGGGGCGCCTTGACTTTTCGCTACACCTTC. As protein: CSVLEGGALTFRYTF.

The chain joins TRBV4-1 to TRBJ2-7, with TRBD1 as a possible D gene (5 bases). CDR3 length equals 17 residues. V was shortened by 0 bases and J by 2 bases, with 17 bases between the two germline ends. Germline V gives CDR1 MGHRA, CDR2 YSYEKL. The CDR3: CASSQEAPGQGAYEQYF. CDR3 in DNA: TGCGCCAGCAGCCAAGAGGCGCCCGGGCAGGGTGCCTACGAGCAGTACTTC.

This clonotype was counted ten times or more. The rearrangement links TRBV14 to TRBJ2-3; D is unclear. The CDR3 totals 12 residues. Trimming took 4 bases from V and 6 from J, leaving 8 bases between them. In germline, CDR1 is SGHDN, CDR2 FVKESK. The CDR3 loop is CASSRSWDTQYF. CDR3 in DNA: TGTGCCAGCAGCCGGTCATGGGATACGCAGTATTTT.

This clonotype has a handful of counts. V and J are TRBV11-2 and TRBJ2-3; 7 nucleotides line up with TRBD2. This CDR3 is built from 14 residues. Germline V gene data show CDR1 as SGHAT and CDR2 as FQNNGV. Germline trimming cut 5 bases from V and 4 bases from J; bases unmatched to any gene: 6. CDR3 amino acids: CASSVTSDADTQYF. In DNA form, the CDR3 reads TGTGCCAGCAGCGTAACTAGCGACGCAGATACGCAGTATTTT. The variable domain in full, completed from reference TRBV11-2 and TRBJ2-3, reads EAGVAQSPRYKIIEKRQSVAFWCNPISGHATLYWYQQILGQGPKLLIQFQNNGVVDDSQLPKDRFSAERLKGVDSTLKIQPAKLEDSAVYLCASSVTSDADTQYFGPGTRLTVL.

This clonotype was seen a few times. The chain has TRBV28 and TRBJ1-2; TRBD1 aligns across 8 bases. There are 15 residues in the CDR3. The junction had 6 bases not matched to a gene; V was cut back by 4 bases and J by 2 bases. Germline V CDR1 and CDR2: MDHEN, SYDVKM. The CDR3 bases are TGTGCCAGCAGTTACGGGGACAGGTGGAACTATGGCTACACCTTC. It codes for CASSYGDRWNYGYTF.

This chain links TRBV6-2 or TRBV6-3 with TRBJ2-7; D is tentatively TRBD1 or TRBD2 (6 bases each). V was shortened by 0 bases and J by 5 bases, with 17 bases between the two germline ends. The CDR3 is 16 amino acids. Germline lookup yields CDR1 MNHEY and CDR2 SVGEGT. DNA of the CDR3: TGTGCCAGCAGTTACTCGATTCAAAGGGGGGCCCACGAGCAGTACTTC. Translated, it gives CASSYSIQRGAHEQYF.

This chain uses TRBV29-1 with TRBJ2-7; TRBD1 is a possible D gene (6 bases). This CDR3 spans 13 amino acids. Germline assignment: CDR1 SQVTM and CDR2 ANQGSEA. V lost 5 bases and J lost 6, with 17 bases in between. The CDR3 reads CSVQVGGLGEQYF. The CDR3 bases are TGCAGCGTTCAGGTTGGGGGCCTAGGCGAGCAGTACTTC.